The 12 T cell receptor beta chains below were found in one sample sequenced in a study of blood T cell repertoires in COVID-19. Produced via immunoSEQ multiplex PCR; TCRdb's table is partial and in-frame only. The profile shows around 20,000 clones, about 86% of them singletons. Source material: peripheral blood. These receptors came from a man between 65 and 85 years old with acute or convalescent COVID-19.

The chain combines TRBV18 with TRBJ1-1; 9 positions agree with TRBD1. V trimming: 3 bases; J trimming: 1 base; junction bases outside the gene matches: 6. The CDR3 covers 16 residues. Germline V gene sequence: CDR1 KGHSH, CDR2 LQKENI. The CDR3 loop reads CASSPPRQGENTEAFF. The CDR3 nucleotides read TGTGCCAGCTCACCCCCAAGACAGGGGGAGAACACTGAAGCTTTCTTT.

The rearrangement joins TRBV5-1 to TRBJ1-4; D may be TRBD1 (6 bases). Germline V gene sequence: CDR1 SGHRS, CDR2 YFSETQ. CDR3 length: 14 residues. Deletions cut 3 bases from V and 6 bases from J, with 12 bases between. CDR3 DNA: TGCGCCAGCAGCTCTGGGGGCGCGGATGAAAAACTGTTTTTT. This encodes CASSSGGADEKLFF.

The rearrangement uses TRBV5-6 and TRBJ2-3, with TRBD1 matching over 8 bases. This CDR3 has 16 amino acids. Germline V gene lookup returns CDR1 SGHDT and CDR2 YYEEEE. With 0 bases clipped from V and 0 bases from J, the junction kept 3 bases outside the gene matches. In DNA form, the CDR3 reads TGTGCCAGCAGCTTGGGATGGACAGGGAGCACAGATACGCAGTATTTT. Its translation is CASSLGWTGSTDTQYF.

The chain is built from TRBV6-5 and TRBJ1-5, with 10 bases that match TRBD1. Per germline, CDR1 MNHEY and CDR2 SVGAGI. The CDR3 consists of 15 residues. Trimming removed 8 bases from V and 4 bases from J; junction bases left unmatched: 8. CDR3 protein: CASGQGESLNQPQHF. The CDR3 bases are TGTGCCAGCGGACAGGGGGAAAGTTTAAATCAGCCCCAGCATTTT.

The rearrangement joins TRBV7-2 to TRBJ1-3; D is uncertain. CDR1 SGHTA and CDR2 FQGNSA come from the germline V gene. The V end lost 1 base, the J end lost 8 bases, and 12 bases lay between the germline ends. CDR3 length: 14 amino acids. CDR3 protein: CASSLGAPWDTIYF. The CDR3 nucleotides are TGTGCCAGCAGCTTAGGGGCCCCATGGGACACCATATATTTT.

This clone was seen just once. This chain's CDR3 is CASSQDLAGPSYNEQFF. As DNA, the CDR3 is TGTGCCAGCAGCCAAGATCTAGCGGGACCTTCCTACAATGAGCAGTTCTTC. This chain uses TRBV14 with TRBJ2-1; 9 bases fit TRBD2. J gave up 1 base and V 0 bases, and 4 bases lay outside the gene matches. Germline lookup yields CDR1 SGHDN and CDR2 FVKESK. The CDR3 sequence is 17 residues long. Supplemented by reference TRBV14 and TRBJ2-1, the full variable domain reads EAGVTQFPSHSVIEKGQTVTLRCDPISGHDNLYWYRRVMGKEIKFLLHFVKESKQDESGMPNNRFLAERTGGTYSTLKVQPAELEDSGVYFCASSQDLAGPSYNEQFFGPGTRLTVL.

The J gene is TRBJ1-1, the V gene TRBV9, with D perhaps TRBD1 (5 bases). The CDR3 extends over 11 amino acids. Germline CDR1 SGDLS, CDR2 YYNGEE. V was shortened by 10 bases and J by 7 bases, with 14 bases between the two germline ends. In nucleotides, the CDR3 is TGTGCCTCCGGGCAGGGCGGTGAAGCTTTCTTT. Translated: CASGQGGEAFF. Full variable domain (missing parts from reference TRBV9 and TRBJ1-1): DSGVTQTPKHLITATGQRVTLRCSPRSGDLSVYWYQQSLDQGLQFLIQYYNGEERAKGNILERFSAQQFPDLHSELNLSSLELGDSALYFCASGQGGEAFFGQGTRLTVV.

This clone has only a few counts. The chain combines TRBV27 with TRBJ1-2, with TRBD1 matching 10 bases. Trimming removed 5 bases from V and 8 bases from J; junction bases left unmatched: 8. The CDR3 extends over 14 amino acids. The V gene's germline CDR1 is MNHEY and CDR2 SMNVEV (reference sequence). The CDR3 here is CASSPGTGARGYTF. CDR3 coding DNA: TGTGCCAGCAGTCCAGGGACAGGGGCGCGCGGCTACACCTTC.

This clone has a single count. J is TRBJ1-1 and V is TRBV10-3; D gene ambiguous. The germline CDR1 and CDR2 sequences are ENHRY and SYGVKD. The CDR3 covers 12 residues. V lost 3 bases to trimming and J lost 2 bases, with 4 bases between them. The CDR3 sequence: CAISDRNTEAFF. CDR3 nucleotides: TGTGCCATCAGTGACAGAAACACTGAAGCTTTCTTT.

The table lists this clone with a count of one. The genes are TRBV4-3 and TRBJ1-2; a weak D match, TRBD1 (5 bases). The length of the CDR3 is 14 residues. V lost 0 bases and J lost 4, with 9 bases in between. Germline loops: CDR1 LGHNA, CDR2 YSLEER. CDR3 sequence: CASSQDLDSYGYTF. CDR3 nucleotides: TGCGCCAGCAGCCAAGATCTAGACAGCTATGGCTACACCTTC.

CDR3 sequence (DNA): TGTGCCAGCAGTGAAACGGGCGGGAGTCTCCCCTACGAGCAGTACTTC. It encodes CASSETGGSLPYEQYF. V is TRBV6-1 and J is TRBJ2-7; 7 bases align to TRBD2. Per the germline V gene, CDR1 is MNHNS and CDR2 is SASEGT. The length of the CDR3 is 16 residues. With V trimmed by 2 bases and J by 2 bases, 9 bases remained unmatched.

V is TRBV7-2 and J is TRBJ2-3; perhaps TRBD2 as D (5 bases). This CDR3 has 14 residues. Germline CDR1 SGHTA, CDR2 FQGNSA. Trimming removed 1 base from V and 1 base from J, with 6 bases in between. The CDR3 DNA reads TGTGCCAGCAGCTTAGGTAGCGGCACAGATACGCAGTATTTT. This gives the protein CASSLGSGTDTQYF.